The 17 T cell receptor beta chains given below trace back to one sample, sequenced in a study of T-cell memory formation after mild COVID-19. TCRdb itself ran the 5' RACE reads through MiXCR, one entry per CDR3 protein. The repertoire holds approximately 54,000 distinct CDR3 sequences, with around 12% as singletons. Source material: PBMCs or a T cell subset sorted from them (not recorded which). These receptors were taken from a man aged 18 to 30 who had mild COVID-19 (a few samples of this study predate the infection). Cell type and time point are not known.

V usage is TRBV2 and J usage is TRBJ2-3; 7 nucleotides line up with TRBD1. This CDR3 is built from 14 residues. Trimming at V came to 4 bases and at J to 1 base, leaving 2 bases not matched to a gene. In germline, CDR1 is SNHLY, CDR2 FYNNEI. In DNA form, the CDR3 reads TGTGCCAGCAGTGGGGACAGAGGCACAGATACGCAGTATTTT. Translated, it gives CASSGDRGTDTQYF.

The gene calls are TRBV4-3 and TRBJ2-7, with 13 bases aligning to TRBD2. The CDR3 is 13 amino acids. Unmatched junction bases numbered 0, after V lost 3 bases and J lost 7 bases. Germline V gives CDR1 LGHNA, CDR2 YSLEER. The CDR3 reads CASSQGLAGEQYF. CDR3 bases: TGCGCCAGCAGCCAGGGACTAGCGGGGGAGCAGTACTTC.

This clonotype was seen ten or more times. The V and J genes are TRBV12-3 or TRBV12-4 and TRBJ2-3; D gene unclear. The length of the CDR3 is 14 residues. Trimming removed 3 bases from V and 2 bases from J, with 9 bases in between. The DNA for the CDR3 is TGTGCCAGCAGTTTGGGTGGGAACACAGATACGCAGTATTTT. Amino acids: CASSLGGNTDTQYF.

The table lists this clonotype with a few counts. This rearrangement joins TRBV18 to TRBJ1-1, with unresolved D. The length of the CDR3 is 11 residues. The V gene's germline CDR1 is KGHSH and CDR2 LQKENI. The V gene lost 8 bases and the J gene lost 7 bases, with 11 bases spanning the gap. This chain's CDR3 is CASDNGNEAFF. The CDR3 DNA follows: TGTGCCAGCGACAACGGCAATGAAGCTTTCTTT.

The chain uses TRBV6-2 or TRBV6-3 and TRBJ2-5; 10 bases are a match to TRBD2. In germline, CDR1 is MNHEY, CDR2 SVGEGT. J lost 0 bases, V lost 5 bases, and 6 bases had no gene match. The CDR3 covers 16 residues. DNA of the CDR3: TGTGCCAGCAGTCCACTAGCGGGGTTACACCAAGAGACCCAGTACTTC. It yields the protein CASSPLAGLHQETQYF.

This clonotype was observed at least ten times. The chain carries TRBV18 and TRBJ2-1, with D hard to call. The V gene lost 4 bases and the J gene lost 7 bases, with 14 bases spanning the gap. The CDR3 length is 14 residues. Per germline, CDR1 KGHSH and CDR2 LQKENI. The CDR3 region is CASSQSTSGNEQFF. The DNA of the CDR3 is TGTGCCAGCTCACAATCGACTTCCGGGAATGAGCAGTTCTTC.

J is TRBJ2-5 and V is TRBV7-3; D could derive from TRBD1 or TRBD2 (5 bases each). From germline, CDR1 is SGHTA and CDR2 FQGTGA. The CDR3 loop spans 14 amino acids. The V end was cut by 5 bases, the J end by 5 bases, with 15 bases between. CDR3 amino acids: CASSGGDSRETQYF. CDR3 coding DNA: TGTGCCAGCAGCGGGGGAGATTCGCGTGAGACCCAGTACTTC.

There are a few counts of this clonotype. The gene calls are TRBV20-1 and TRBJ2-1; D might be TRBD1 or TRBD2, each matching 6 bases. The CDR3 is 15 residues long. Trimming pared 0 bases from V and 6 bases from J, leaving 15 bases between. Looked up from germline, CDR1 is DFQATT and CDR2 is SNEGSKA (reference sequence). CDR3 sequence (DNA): TGCAGTGCTAGAGACTGGGGGGCGGGCGGCAATGAGCAGTTCTTC. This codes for CSARDWGAGGNEQFF.

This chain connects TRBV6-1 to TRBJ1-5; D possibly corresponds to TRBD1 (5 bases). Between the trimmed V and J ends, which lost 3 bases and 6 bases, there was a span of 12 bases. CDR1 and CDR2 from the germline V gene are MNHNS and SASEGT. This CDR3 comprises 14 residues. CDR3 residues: CASSEVGQGQPQHF. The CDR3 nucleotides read TGTGCCAGCAGTGAGGTGGGGCAAGGTCAGCCCCAGCATTTT.

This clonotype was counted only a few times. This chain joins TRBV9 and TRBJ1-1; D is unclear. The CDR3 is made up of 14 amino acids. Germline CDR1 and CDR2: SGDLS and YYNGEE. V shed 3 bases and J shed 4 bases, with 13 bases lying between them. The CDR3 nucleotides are TGTGCCAGCAGCGAGACCTTTGGTGGCACTGAAGCTTTCTTT. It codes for CASSETFGGTEAFF.

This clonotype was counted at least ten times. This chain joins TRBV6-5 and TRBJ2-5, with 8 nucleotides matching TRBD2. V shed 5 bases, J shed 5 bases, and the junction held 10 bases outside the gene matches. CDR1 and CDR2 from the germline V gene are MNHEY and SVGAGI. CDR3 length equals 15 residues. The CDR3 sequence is CASSPRGGGGETQYF. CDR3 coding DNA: TGTGCCAGCAGTCCTCGGGGGGGCGGAGGGGAGACCCAGTACTTC.

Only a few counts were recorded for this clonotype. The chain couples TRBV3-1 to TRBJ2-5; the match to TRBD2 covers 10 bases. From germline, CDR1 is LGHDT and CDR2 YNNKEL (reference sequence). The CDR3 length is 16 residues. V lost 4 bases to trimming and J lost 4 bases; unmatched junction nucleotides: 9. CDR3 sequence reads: CASSPKSGGVGETQYF. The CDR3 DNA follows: TGTGCCAGCAGCCCCAAGAGCGGGGGGGTAGGAGAGACCCAGTACTTC.

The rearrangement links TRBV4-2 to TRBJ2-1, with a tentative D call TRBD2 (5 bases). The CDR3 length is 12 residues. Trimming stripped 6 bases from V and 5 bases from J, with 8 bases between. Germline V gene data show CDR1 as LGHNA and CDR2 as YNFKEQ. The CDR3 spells CASRRADNEQFF. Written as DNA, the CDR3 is TGTGCCAGCAGGAGGGCTGACAATGAGCAGTTCTTC.

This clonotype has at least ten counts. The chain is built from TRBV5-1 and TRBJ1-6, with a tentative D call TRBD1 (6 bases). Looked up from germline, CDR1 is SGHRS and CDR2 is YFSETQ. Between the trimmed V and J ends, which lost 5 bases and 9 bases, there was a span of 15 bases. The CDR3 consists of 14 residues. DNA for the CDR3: TGCGCCAGCAGTCAGGGGCGAGTAGGTTCACCCCTCCACTTT. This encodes CASSQGRVGSPLHF.

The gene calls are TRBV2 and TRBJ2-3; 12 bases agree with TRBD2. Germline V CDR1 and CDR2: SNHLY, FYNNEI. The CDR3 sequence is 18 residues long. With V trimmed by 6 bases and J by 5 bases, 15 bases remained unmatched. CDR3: CASSRGLAGLRGRDTQYF. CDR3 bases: TGTGCCAGCAGCCGGGGACTAGCGGGCCTAAGAGGACGAGATACGCAGTATTTT. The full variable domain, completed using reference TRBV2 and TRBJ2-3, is EPEVTQTPSHQVTQMGQEVILRCVPISNHLYFYWYRQILGQKVEFLVSFYNNEISEKSEIFDDQFSVERPDGSNFTLKIRSTKLEDSAMYFCASSRGLAGLRGRDTQYFGPGTRLTVL.

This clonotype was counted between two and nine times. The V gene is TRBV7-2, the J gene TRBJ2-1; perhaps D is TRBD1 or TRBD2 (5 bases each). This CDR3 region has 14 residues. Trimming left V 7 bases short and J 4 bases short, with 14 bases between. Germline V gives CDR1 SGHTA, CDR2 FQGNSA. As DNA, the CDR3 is TGTGCCAGCACCCCAGGGTCGGGGTACAATGAGCAGTTCTTC. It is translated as CASTPGSGYNEQFF. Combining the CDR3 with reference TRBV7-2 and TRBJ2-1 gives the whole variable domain GAGVSQSPSNKVTEKGKDVELRCDPISGHTALYWYRQSLGQGLEFLIYFQGNSAPDKSGLPSDRFSAERTGGSVSTLTIQRTQQEDSAVYLCASTPGSGYNEQFFGPGTRLTVL.

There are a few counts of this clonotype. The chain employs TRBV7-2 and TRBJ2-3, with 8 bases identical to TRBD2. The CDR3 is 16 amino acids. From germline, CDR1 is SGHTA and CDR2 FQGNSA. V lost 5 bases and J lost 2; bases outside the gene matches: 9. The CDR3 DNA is TGTGCCAGCAGCCCGCGCGTCGGGGGGGCCACAGATACGCAGTATTTT. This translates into CASSPRVGGATDTQYF.